This TCR beta chain stems from a study of T-cell reconstitution after alpha-beta-depleted transplantation in children. Many counts were recorded for this clonotype. For TCRbeta, the library was prepared with unique molecular identifiers. TCRdb called the PCR reads again in MiXCR, with one record for every CDR3 protein. The profile shows hundreds of thousands of distinct CDR3 sequences, more than 10% of them singletons. Germline V gene sequence: CDR1 SGDLS, CDR2 YYNGEE. The CDR3 length is 15 residues. V was clipped by 0 bases and J by 5 bases, with 15 bases between them. The receptor was derived from a human donor who donated a stem cell graft to a child with acute lymphoblastic leukemia. The material sequenced was PBMCs from the stem cell graft donor, taken from the stem cell graft. The J gene is TRBJ2-7, the V gene TRBV9, with D perhaps TRBD2 (6 bases). The CDR3 spells CASSVGASEDHEQYF. CDR3 in DNA: TGTGCCAGCAGCGTAGGTGCTAGCGAGGACCACGAGCAGTACTTC.